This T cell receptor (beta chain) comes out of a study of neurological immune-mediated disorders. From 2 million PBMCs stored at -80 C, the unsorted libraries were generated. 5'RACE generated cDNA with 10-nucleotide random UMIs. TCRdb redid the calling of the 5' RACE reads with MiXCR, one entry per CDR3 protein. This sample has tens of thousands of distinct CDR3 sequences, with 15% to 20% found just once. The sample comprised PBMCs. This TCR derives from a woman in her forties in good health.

The CDR3 nucleotides are TGTGCCAGCAGCCTCCTATTCACAGGGAGCGAGCAGTTCTTC. It is translated as CASSLLFTGSEQFF. The V gene is TRBV7-3, the J gene TRBJ2-1, with D possibly TRBD1 on 6 matching bases. This CDR3 contains 14 residues. Germline V gene lookup returns CDR1 SGHTA and CDR2 FQGTGA. V lost 5 bases and J 10 bases, leaving 18 bases between the germline ends.